Listed here is a single T cell receptor beta chain. Its antigen has not been determined. No much larger clone exists at a distance of one base, and base qualities are not known. The sample is drawn from a study of long-term antiretroviral therapy in people with HIV (dated by TCRdb to between 2021 and 2024). A note on the overall study: Collection of the earliest samples took place about a decade ahead of the 2015 WHO recommendation for immediate ART, at a time when ART was typically delayed until CD4 counts fell. About 35% of the 30 participants with HIV were female. A retrospective serial study tested whether ART initiation and durable HIV suppression were associated with changes in peripheral blood TRB repertoire composition and diversity. No cross-contamination during QIAcube processing was shown when test extractions of a monoclonal T-cell line were performed alongside 33 polyclonal samples. The cohort contributed over 150 cryopreserved PBMC samples from a few dozen adults with confirmed HIV infection, collected serially over a mean of 6 years (range 1-12).

General conclusions and limits of the study: Since PBMC availability was limited, sequencing covered only the TCR beta chain, with no alpha chain pairing. Expanded TRB clones identified before ART initiation dominated the repertoire at all time points, although this dominance fluctuated and declined in many PLHIV after ART. Because cell numbers in pre-ART samples were limited, unsorted PBMC were profiled instead of sorted CD4+ and CD8+ T cells. CDR3 length ranges in HIV repertoires were narrower than in controls, and network structure suggested an antigen-experienced repertoire with only a slight naive shift after ART. The samples span the years 2004 to 2017, and the ART regimens used at that time may not be as effective as current regimens. Inferences about post-ART repertoire changes were limited because no data were available on ART adherence, viral resistance or therapy changes. ART initiation was associated with a significant increase in TRB diversity, but diversity stayed significantly below transplant donor controls even after long-term ART.

To be included, a participant needed at least one PBMC sample from before ART initiation plus at least two post-ART samples. Treatment was received in the United States of America by all participants with HIV. Before DNA extraction, cryopreserved samples of roughly 1-11 million PBMC were thawed and then washed. At the time of the earliest PBMC sample, participants with HIV were aged between roughly 23 and 60 years. PBMC samples were contributed by each participant from 1-4 timepoints before ART initiation and 2-8 timepoints after ART initiation, with a median of 7 samples. Serial HIV viral load, CD4+ T-cell count, ART history and demographic data were obtained for every participant. A Qiagen kit on a QIAcube was used to extract genomic DNA from unsorted PBMC, with samples processed in batches of 12. The immunoSEQ hsTCRB v3.0 assay was used at survey level resolution for TRB variable region sequencing. TRB sequencing targeted a depth of about 40,000-50,000 T-cell genomes per sample. An Illumina MiSeq with a v3 150-cycle kit was used to sequence the pooled TRB libraries. The authors processed their data as follows. Analysis of repertoires was carried out in R inside a reproducible Nextflow workflow spanning QC, data transformation and analysis. LymphoSeq2, an R package for AIRR-Seq data exploration, was used to implement custom analyses. Four samples that yielded fewer than 5000 total TRB sequences were excluded, so that more than 150 HIV repertoires were analyzed. Among the approximately 180 HIV repertoires that were kept, some 61 were collected before ART initiation and roughly 130 were collected after ART initiation. Repertoires were downsampled to 5000 TRB nucleotide sequences, and summary statistics were averaged over 100 downsampling iterations. The analysis kept only TRB sequences whose CDR3 regions were at least seven amino acids long. Two measures captured diversity: a Shannon entropy-derived clonality score and the Gini coefficient. In the repertoire networks, any two of the top 5000 CDR3 amino acid sequences were connected whenever the two sequences differed by an edit distance of one. GLIPH2 predicted antigen specificity groups and MHC restriction for TRB CDR3 amino acid sequences. Known CMV, EBV, HIV or tissue antigen associations were flagged by matching CDR3 amino acid sequences against VDJdb and McPAS-TCR. Pre-ART, post-ART and control groups were compared with Wilcoxon signed-rank tests and Holm-Bonferroni correction. As stored in TCRdb, this immuneACCESS dataset retains in-frame rearrangements with V and J assigned. A fraction of the clones does not appear; measured against another copy, unresolved V genes explain less than half of the discrepancy, and the remainder lacks a known reason. The V and J calls and clone size are taken from that table; D and trimming were inferred from the DNA. The sample yields approximately 23,000 clones; about four fifths were counted once. Clones ranked in the top ten supply more than 5.5% of the sample.

This sequence originates from a man aged 30-40 years with HIV. Specimen: unsorted PBMCs, collected 1.5 years after starting antiretroviral therapy.

The CDR3 corresponds to CASSQVVEGIEAFF. DNA sequence: TGCGCCAGCAGCCAAGTTGTTGAGGGGATTGAAGCTTTCTTT. The V and J genes are TRBV4-3 and TRBJ1-1; the D gene is perhaps TRBD1, from 5 matching bases. V is cut by 1 base and J by 7 bases, and the space between the germline ends is 13 bases. CDR1 LGHNA and CDR2 YSLEER are derived from the germline V gene. The CDR3 holds 14 amino acids from the cysteine to the phenylalanine. This entry keeps only the CDR3 DNA: 42 bases, framed from base 1.